This TCR beta chain stems from a study of blood T cells in healthy people across ages. Then a second PCR, running about 6 to 11 cycles, was carried out with a sample-barcoded 5' primer and a J-beta primer mix. MiXCR, applied by TCRdb to the 5' RACE reads, yields one record per CDR3 protein. The sample has approximately 690,000 distinct CDR3 sequences, roughly two fifths seen once. Germline V CDR1 and CDR2: GTSNPN, SVGIG (reference sequence). V was cut by 2 bases and J by 0 bases, with 13 bases left in between. This CDR3 comprises 16 residues. The sequence was collected from a man of 80 years or more in good health. The chain recombines TRBV30 with TRBJ1-4; the D gene is possibly TRBD1 (5 bases). The sequenced material came from blood. CDR3 nucleotide sequence: TGTGCCTGGAGTCCAGGGACCGCCGCAACTAATGAAAAACTGTTTTTT. Amino acids: CAWSPGTAATNEKLFF.